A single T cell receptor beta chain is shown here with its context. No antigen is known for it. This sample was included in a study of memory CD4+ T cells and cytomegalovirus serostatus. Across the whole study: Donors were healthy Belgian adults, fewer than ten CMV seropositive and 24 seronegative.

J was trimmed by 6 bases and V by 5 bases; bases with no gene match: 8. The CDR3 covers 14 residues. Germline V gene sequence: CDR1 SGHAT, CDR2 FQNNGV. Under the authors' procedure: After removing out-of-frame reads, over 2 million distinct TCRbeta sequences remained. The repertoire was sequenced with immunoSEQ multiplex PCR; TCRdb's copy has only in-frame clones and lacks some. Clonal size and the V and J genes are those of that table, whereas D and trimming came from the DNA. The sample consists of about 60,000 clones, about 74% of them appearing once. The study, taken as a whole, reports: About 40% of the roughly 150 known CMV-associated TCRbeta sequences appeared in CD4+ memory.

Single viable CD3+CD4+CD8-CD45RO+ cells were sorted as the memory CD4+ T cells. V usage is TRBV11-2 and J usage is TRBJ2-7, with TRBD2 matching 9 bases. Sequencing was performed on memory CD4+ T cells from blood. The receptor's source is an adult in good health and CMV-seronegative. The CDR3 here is CASSPLSGRSEQYF. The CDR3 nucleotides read TGTGCCAGCAGCCCCCTAAGCGGGAGGAGCGAGCAGTACTTC. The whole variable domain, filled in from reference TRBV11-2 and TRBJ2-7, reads EAGVAQSPRYKIIEKRQSVAFWCNPISGHATLYWYQQILGQGPKLLIQFQNNGVVDDSQLPKDRFSAERLKGVDSTLKIQPAKLEDSAVYLCASSPLSGRSEQYFGPGTRLTVT.